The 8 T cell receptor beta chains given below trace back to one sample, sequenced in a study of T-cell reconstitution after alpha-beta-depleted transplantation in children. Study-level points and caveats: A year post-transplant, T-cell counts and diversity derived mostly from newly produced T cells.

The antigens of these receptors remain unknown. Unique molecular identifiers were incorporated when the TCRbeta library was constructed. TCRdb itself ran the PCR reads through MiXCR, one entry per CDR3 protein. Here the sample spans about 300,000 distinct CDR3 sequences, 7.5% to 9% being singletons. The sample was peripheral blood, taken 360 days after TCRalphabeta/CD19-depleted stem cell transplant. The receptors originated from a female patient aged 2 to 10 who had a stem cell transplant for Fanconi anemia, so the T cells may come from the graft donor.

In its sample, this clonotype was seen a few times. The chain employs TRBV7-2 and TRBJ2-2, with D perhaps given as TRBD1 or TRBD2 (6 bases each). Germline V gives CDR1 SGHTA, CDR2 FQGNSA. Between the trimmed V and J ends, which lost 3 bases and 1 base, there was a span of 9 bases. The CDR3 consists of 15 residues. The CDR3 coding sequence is TGTGCCAGCAGCTTCGCGGGACAGAACACCGGGGAGCTGTTTTTT. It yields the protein CASSFAGQNTGELFF.

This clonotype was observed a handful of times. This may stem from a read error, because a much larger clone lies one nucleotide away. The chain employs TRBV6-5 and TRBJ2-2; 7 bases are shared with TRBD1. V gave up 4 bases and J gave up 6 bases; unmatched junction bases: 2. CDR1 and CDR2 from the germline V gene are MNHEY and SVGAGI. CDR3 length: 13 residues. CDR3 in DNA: TGTGCCAGCAGTTTTCAGGGGGCCGGGGAGCTGTTTTTT. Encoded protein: CASSFQGAGELFF.

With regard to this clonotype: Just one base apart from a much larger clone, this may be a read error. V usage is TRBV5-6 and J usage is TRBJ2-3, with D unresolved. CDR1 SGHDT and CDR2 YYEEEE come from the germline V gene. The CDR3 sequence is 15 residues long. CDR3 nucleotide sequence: TGTGCCAGCAACCTCATGGTGATGGGCACAGATACGGAGTATTTT. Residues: CASNLMVMGTDTEYF.

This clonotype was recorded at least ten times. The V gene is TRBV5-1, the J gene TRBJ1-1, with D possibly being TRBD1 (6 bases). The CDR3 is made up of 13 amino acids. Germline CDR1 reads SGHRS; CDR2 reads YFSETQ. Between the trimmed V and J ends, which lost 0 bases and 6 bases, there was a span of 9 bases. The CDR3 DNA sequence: TGCGCCAGCAGCTTGGCGCCAGGGGCTGAAGCTTTCTTT. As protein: CASSLAPGAEAFF.

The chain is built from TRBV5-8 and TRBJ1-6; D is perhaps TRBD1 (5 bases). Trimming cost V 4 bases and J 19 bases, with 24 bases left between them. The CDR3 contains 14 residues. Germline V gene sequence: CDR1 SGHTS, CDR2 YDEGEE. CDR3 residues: CASSPPWDGTFWHF. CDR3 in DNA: TGTGCCAGCAGCCCACCTTGGGACGGAACCTTCTGGCACTTT. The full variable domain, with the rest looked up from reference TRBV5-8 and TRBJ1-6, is EAGVTQSPTHLIKTRGQQATLRCSPISGHTSVYWYQQALGLGLQFLLWYDEGEERNRGNFPPRFSGRQFPNYSSELNVNALELEDSALYLCASSPPWDGTFWHFGNGTRLTVT.

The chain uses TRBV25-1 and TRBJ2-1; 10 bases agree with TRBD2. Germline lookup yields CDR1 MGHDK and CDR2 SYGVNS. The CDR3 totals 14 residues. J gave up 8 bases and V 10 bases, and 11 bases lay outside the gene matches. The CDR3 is CATPSSGGPHEQFF. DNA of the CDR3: TGTGCCACCCCATCTAGCGGGGGACCCCATGAGCAGTTCTTC.

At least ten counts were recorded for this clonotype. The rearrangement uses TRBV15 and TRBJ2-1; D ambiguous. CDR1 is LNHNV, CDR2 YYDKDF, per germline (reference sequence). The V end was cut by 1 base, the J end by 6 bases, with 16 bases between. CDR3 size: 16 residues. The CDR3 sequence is CATSRADLIGINEQFF. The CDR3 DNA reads TGTGCCACCAGCAGAGCTGACTTAATAGGCATCAATGAGCAGTTCTTC.

The DNA of the CDR3 is TGTGCCAGCACCAAGCACGGGCCTTGGGCCCCCGGGGAGCTGTTTTTT. Its protein product is CASTKHGPWAPGELFF. V is TRBV3-1 and J is TRBJ2-2; D gene uncertain. The CDR3 totals 16 residues. Germline CDR1 LGHDT, CDR2 YNNKEL (reference sequence). V dropped 7 bases and J dropped 6 bases, with 21 bases sitting between them.